The 13 T cell receptor beta chains below all came from one sample that was sequenced in a study of PD-1 blockade in mismatch repair-deficient tumors. The table came from immunoSEQ multiplex PCR; TCRdb's copy has only in-frame clones and leaves some out. The repertoire holds about 100,000 clones, with 82% as singletons. The sample consisted of peripheral blood, taken about eight months after starting pembrolizumab. Every receptor here comes from an adult with mismatch repair-deficient cancer.

The chain uses TRBV29-1 and TRBJ1-4, with TRBD1 matching 7 bases. The trim removed 1 base at V and 7 bases at J, leaving 9 bases unmatched. Germline-derived CDR1 and CDR2 are SQVTM and ANQGSEA. This CDR3 region has 15 residues. The CDR3 here is CSVEATGEFGEKLFF. Here the CDR3 DNA reads TGCAGCGTTGAAGCAACAGGGGAGTTTGGTGAAAAACTGTTTTTT.

V and J are TRBV18 and TRBJ2-1; the D gene is possibly TRBD2 (5 bases). Germline V gives CDR1 KGHSH, CDR2 LQKENI. CDR3 length: 17 amino acids. V was pared by 6 bases and J by 0 bases, with 18 bases between. CDR3 residues: CASSLSVGSSSYNEQFF. In DNA, the CDR3 is TGTGCCAGCTCTCTTAGCGTCGGCTCGAGCTCCTACAATGAGCAGTTCTTC.

This chain uses TRBV18 with TRBJ2-3; no clear D gene. The germline V gene encodes CDR1 KGHSH and CDR2 LQKENI. The CDR3 extends over 13 amino acids. Trimming stripped 4 bases from V and 5 bases from J, with 10 bases between. The CDR3 nucleotides read TGTGCCAGCTCACTCTCGTCGGGAGATACGCAGTATTTT. Encoded protein: CASSLSSGDTQYF.

The gene calls are TRBV5-4 and TRBJ2-7; no firm D call. V dropped 3 bases and J dropped 5 bases, with 6 bases sitting between them. The CDR3 contains 11 residues. CDR1 is SGHNT and CDR2 is YYREEE in the germline V gene (reference sequence). The CDR3 nucleotides are TGTGCCAGCAGCTCATTTGACGAGCAGTACTTC. It translates to CASSSFDEQYF.

V gene TRBV2 combines with J gene TRBJ1-1; D unresolved. The CDR3 contains 14 residues. V dropped 2 bases and J dropped 0 bases, with 7 bases sitting between them. CDR1 is SNHLY and CDR2 is FYNNEI in the germline V gene. CDR3 protein: CASSELELNTEAFF. CDR3 coding DNA: TGTGCCAGCAGTGAACTCGAACTGAACACTGAAGCTTTCTTT.

A single count supports this clone. The V call is TRBV6-5, the J call TRBJ2-7; D remains ambiguous. V shed 4 bases and J shed 0 bases, with 7 bases lying between them. This CDR3 spans 13 amino acids. Germline CDR1 is MNHEY and CDR2 is SVGAGI. As DNA, the CDR3 is TGTGCCAGCAGTTTTCTGAGCTCCTACGAGCAGTACTTC. This sequence encodes CASSFLSSYEQYF.

This clone was counted a single time. This chain uses TRBV9 with TRBJ2-7, with D unresolved. CDR1 is SGDLS and CDR2 is YYNGEE in the germline V gene. The CDR3 is 15 amino acids. The V gene lost 0 bases and the J gene lost 0 bases, with 10 bases spanning the gap. The CDR3 DNA reads as TGTGCCAGCAGCGTAGATGACGGAAGCTCCTACGAGCAGTACTTC. It translates to CASSVDDGSSYEQYF.

The chain links TRBV9 to TRBJ2-7; D not certain. V lost 0 bases and J 6 bases, leaving 10 bases between the germline ends. Germline CDR1 SGDLS, CDR2 YYNGEE. CDR3 length: 13 amino acids. In DNA form, the CDR3 reads TGTGCCAGCAGCGTAGAGGGCACGGGCGAGCAGTACTTC. Protein product: CASSVEGTGEQYF.

This sequence joins TRBV18 and TRBJ1-4; D is unresolved. This CDR3 is 15 amino acids long. Germline V gives CDR1 KGHSH, CDR2 LQKENI. V shed 3 bases and J shed 0 bases, with 8 bases lying between them. The CDR3 DNA follows: TGTGCCAGCTCACCGGCCCCCGCAACTAATGAAAAACTGTTTTTT. Its translation: CASSPAPATNEKLFF.

This rearrangement joins TRBV2 to TRBJ1-5; D is possibly TRBD1 (6 bases). V lost 6 bases and J lost 2, with 14 bases in between. The germline gives CDR1 SNHLY, CDR2 FYNNEI. This CDR3 contains 15 residues. The CDR3 loop is CASRKQGVGNQPQHF. The CDR3 DNA follows: TGTGCCAGCAGAAAACAGGGCGTAGGCAATCAGCCCCAGCATTTT.

V usage is TRBV27 and J usage is TRBJ2-1; D remains unclear. Per germline, CDR1 MNHEY and CDR2 SMNVEV (reference sequence). V gave up 6 bases and J gave up 3 bases, with 3 bases separating them. The CDR3 contains 11 residues. Written as DNA, the CDR3 is TGTGCCAGCAGGAACTACAATGAGCAGTTCTTC. Amino acid sequence: CASRNYNEQFF.

This chain joins TRBV5-1 and TRBJ2-3; 10 nucleotides line up with TRBD2. The CDR3 spans 14 residues. With V trimmed by 3 bases and J by 4 bases, 2 bases remained unmatched. Germline V CDR1 and CDR2: SGHRS, YFSETQ. Here the CDR3 DNA reads TGCGCCAGCAGCTCTAGCGGGAGTGCAGATACGCAGTATTTT. Encoded protein: CASSSSGSADTQYF. Together with reference TRBV5-1 and TRBJ2-3, the CDR3 gives the full variable domain: KAGVTQTPRYLIKTRGQQVTLSCSPISGHRSVSWYQQTPGQGLQFLFEYFSETQRNKGNFPGRFSGRQFSNSRSEMNVSTLELGDSALYLCASSSSGSADTQYFGPGTRLTVL.

The rearrangement joins TRBV30 to TRBJ2-5, with 11 bases identical to TRBD2. CDR3 size: 15 residues. CDR1 GTSNPN and CDR2 SVGIG come from the germline V gene (reference sequence). The J segment lost 3 bases and the V segment lost 5 bases, leaving 8 bases of the junction unmatched. Here the CDR3 reads CAWGTGTSGKETQYF. Here the CDR3 DNA reads TGTGCCTGGGGTACCGGGACTAGCGGAAAAGAGACCCAGTACTTC.